This T cell receptor (beta chain) originates from a study of cytomegalovirus exposure and HLA in healthy donors. Whole-study results and caveats: The study flagged roughly 150 TCR beta chains as cytomegalovirus-associated.

The method was immunoSEQ multiplex PCR; TCRdb's version includes in-frame clones alone and lacks a portion of them. The table records roughly 300,000 clones, around 86% of them present only once. A remark on this clone: The antigen remains unidentified.

V was pared by 6 bases and J by 6 bases, with 11 bases of the junction left unmatched. The CDR3 covers 17 residues. Germline values: CDR1 SGHTA, CDR2 FQGTGA. Source material: PBMCs. The receptor was isolated from a woman under 30 in good health and CMV-seronegative. J is TRBJ2-2 and V is TRBV7-3, with 12 nucleotides matching TRBD1. CDR3 sequence: CASRTGTGTGGPGELFF. The CDR3 nucleotides read TGTGCCAGCAGAACTGGGACCGGGACAGGGGGCCCCGGGGAGCTGTTTTTT. The variable domain in full, completed from reference TRBV7-3 and TRBJ2-2, reads GAGVSQTPSNKVTEKGKYVELRCDPISGHTALYWYRQSLGQGPEFLIYFQGTGAADDSGLPNDRFFAVRPEGSVSTLKIQRTERGDSAVYLCASRTGTGTGGPGELFFGEGSRLTVL.